The next 10 T cell receptor beta chains were all read from a single sample in a study of vaccination effects on CD4 cells after COVID-19. Scientists isolated CD4+ T cells after a roughly 9-day culture period ended. Two-dose vaccination with either BNT162b2 or mRNA-1273 was given to the participants. Antigens of these TCRs are unknown. Sequencing used immunoSEQ multiplex PCR; TCRdb keeps in-frame clones, though not all of them. The table has tens of thousands of clones, about 67% seen once. The sequences come from CD4+ T cells from PBMCs cultured without peptide, collected after COVID-19 vaccination. The receptors come from a human donor who received a COVID-19 vaccine.

The genes are TRBV28 and TRBJ1-2; D remains unclear. With 5 bases removed from V and 4 bases from J, the gap between germline ends came to 11 bases. CDR3 size: 13 residues. The germline CDR1 and CDR2 sequences are MDHEN and SYDVKM. The CDR3 DNA is TGTGCCAGCAGTCCTGGCTGGGCCTATGGCTACACCTTC. Translating it yields CASSPGWAYGYTF.

This clone was seen only a few times. For the CDR3, the DNA is TGTGCCAGCAGCTTAACCAGGGGAAACACCGGGGAGCTGTTTTTT. This encodes CASSLTRGNTGELFF. J is TRBJ2-2 and V is TRBV7-9; TRBD1 might be the D (6 bases). Looked up from germline, CDR1 is SEHNR and CDR2 is FQNEAQ (reference sequence). Between the trimmed V and J ends, which lost 2 bases and 2 bases, there was a span of 9 bases. The CDR3 spans 15 residues.

In this sample, this clone turned up once. The chain uses TRBV19 and TRBJ2-6, with D maybe TRBD2 (5 bases). The CDR3 runs 15 residues. The V gene's germline CDR1 is LNHDA and CDR2 SQIVND (reference sequence). Trimming pared 1 base from V and 3 bases from J, leaving 7 bases between. The chain's CDR3 is CASSIGGVGANVLTF. CDR3 nucleotide sequence: TGTGCCAGTAGTATAGGGGGAGTTGGGGCCAACGTCCTGACTTTC.

The chain has TRBV3-1 (or the pseudogene TRBV3-2) and TRBJ1-2; D possibly corresponds to TRBD1 (5 bases). The CDR3 runs to 13 residues. The germline CDR1 and CDR2 sequences are LGHDT and YNNKEL (reference sequence). V dropped 0 bases and J dropped 8 bases, with 10 bases sitting between them. The CDR3 is CASSQEKGSGYTF. Written as DNA, the CDR3 is TGTGCCAGCAGCCAAGAGAAGGGGAGCGGCTACACCTTC.

The rearrangement links TRBV2 to TRBJ2-5; D uncertain. The CDR3 loop spans 11 amino acids. From germline, CDR1 is SNHLY and CDR2 FYNNEI. V lost 2 bases, J lost 5 bases, and 3 bases lay in between. CDR3 sequence (DNA): TGTGCCAGCAGTGAATGGGAGACCCAGTACTTC. It yields the protein CASSEWETQYF.

This sequence joins TRBV20-1 and TRBJ1-2; 8 nucleotides match TRBD1. This CDR3 region has 11 residues. From germline, CDR1 is DFQATT and CDR2 SNEGSKA (reference sequence). Trimming removed 6 bases from V and 7 bases from J; junction bases left unmatched: 4. This CDR3 reads CSANQGAGYTF. The CDR3 DNA follows: TGCAGTGCGAATCAGGGGGCTGGCTACACCTTC.

The chain combines TRBV28 with TRBJ1-3; D remains unclear. V lost 6 bases and J lost 0, with 12 bases in between. Germline assignment: CDR1 MDHEN and CDR2 SYDVKM. CDR3 length: 15 residues. The CDR3 protein is CASRLQRLSGNTIYF. CDR3 DNA sequence: TGTGCCAGCAGACTACAGAGGCTCTCTGGAAACACCATATATTTT.

This chain's CDR3 is CATNPGGGGGELFF. The CDR3 DNA follows: TGTGCCACCAACCCTGGCGGGGGTGGCGGGGAGCTGTTTTTT. The rearrangement joins TRBV24-1 to TRBJ2-2; 7 nucleotides agree with TRBD2. The CDR3 sequence is 14 residues long. The trim removed 8 bases at V and 7 bases at J, leaving 9 bases unmatched. Germline CDR1 KGHDR, CDR2 SFDVKD.

This sequence joins TRBV6-5 and TRBJ1-1; D is uncertain. Deletions cut 4 bases from V and 1 base from J, with 4 bases between. CDR3 length equals 12 residues. Germline V gene sequence: CDR1 MNHEY, CDR2 SVGAGI. CDR3 region: CASSFRNTEAFF. CDR3 nucleotide sequence: TGTGCCAGCAGTTTCCGGAACACTGAAGCTTTCTTT.

The chain recombines TRBV7-2 with TRBJ2-3; 7 nucleotides match TRBD2. V dropped 6 bases and J dropped 8; count of bases not matched to a gene: 5. The CDR3 runs to 12 residues. CDR1 is SGHTA and CDR2 is FQGNSA in the germline V gene. The CDR3 protein is CASSGGVGTQYF. CDR3 nucleotide sequence: TGTGCCAGCAGTGGGGGGGTGGGTACGCAGTATTTT.